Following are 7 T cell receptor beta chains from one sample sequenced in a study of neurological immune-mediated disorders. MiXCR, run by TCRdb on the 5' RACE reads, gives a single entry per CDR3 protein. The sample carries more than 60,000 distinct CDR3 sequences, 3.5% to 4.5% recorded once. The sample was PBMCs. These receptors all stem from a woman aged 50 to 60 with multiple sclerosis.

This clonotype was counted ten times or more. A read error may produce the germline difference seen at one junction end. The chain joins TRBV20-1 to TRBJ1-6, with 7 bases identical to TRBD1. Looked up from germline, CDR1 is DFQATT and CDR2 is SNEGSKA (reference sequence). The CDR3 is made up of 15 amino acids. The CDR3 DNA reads TGCAGTGCTAAACGTCCCGGGACAGATAATTCACCCCTCAACTTT. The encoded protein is CSAKRPGTDNSPLNF.

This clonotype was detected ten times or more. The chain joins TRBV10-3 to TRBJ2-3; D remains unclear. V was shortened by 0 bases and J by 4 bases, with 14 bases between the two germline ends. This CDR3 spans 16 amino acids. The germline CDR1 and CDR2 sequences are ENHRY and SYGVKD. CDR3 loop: CAISESTGSSPDTQYF. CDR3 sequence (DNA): TGTGCCATCAGTGAGTCGACGGGCTCTTCCCCAGATACGCAGTATTTT.

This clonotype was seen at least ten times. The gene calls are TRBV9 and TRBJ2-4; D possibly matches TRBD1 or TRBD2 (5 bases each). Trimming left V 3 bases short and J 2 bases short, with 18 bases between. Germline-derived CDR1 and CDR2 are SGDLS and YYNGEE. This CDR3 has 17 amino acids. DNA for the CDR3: TGTGCCAGCAGCGACCCGCAGGGAGTCGGGACCAAAAACATTCAGTACTTC. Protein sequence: CASSDPQGVGTKNIQYF.

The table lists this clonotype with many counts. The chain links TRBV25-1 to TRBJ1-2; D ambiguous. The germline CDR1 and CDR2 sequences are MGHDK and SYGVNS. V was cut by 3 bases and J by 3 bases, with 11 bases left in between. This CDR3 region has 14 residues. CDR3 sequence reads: CASSEFHQDYGYTF. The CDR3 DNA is TGTGCCAGCAGTGAGTTCCACCAGGACTATGGCTACACCTTC.

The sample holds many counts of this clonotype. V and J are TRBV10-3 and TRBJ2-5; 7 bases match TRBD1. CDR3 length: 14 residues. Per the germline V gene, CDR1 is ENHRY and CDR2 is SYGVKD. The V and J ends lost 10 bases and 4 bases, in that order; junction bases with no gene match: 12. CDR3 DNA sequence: TGTGCCACCAGAGACAGGGAAGGTCGAGAGACCCAGTACTTC. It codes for CATRDREGRETQYF.

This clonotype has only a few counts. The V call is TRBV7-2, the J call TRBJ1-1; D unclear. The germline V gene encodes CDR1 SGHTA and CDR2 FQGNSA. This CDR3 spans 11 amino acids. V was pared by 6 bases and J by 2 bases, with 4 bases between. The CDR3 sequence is CASRGNTEAFF. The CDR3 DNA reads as TGTGCCAGCAGAGGAAACACTGAAGCTTTCTTT.

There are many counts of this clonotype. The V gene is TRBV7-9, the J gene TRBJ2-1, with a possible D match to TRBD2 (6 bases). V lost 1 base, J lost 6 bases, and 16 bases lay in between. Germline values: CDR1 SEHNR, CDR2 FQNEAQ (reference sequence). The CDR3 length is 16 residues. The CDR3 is CASSLGGLRTTNEQFF. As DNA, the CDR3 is TGTGCCAGCAGCTTAGGGGGACTCCGTACGACCAATGAGCAGTTCTTC.